This TCR beta chain is from a study of blood T cell repertoires in COVID-19. This table comes from immunoSEQ multiplex PCR, and its TCRdb copy is limited to in-frame clones, with some not included. Of about 350,000 clones listed, around 87% are singletons. Study members were between about 18 and 89 years old and lived in 20 to 25 US regions. The CDR3 has 13 amino acids. The V gene lost 2 bases and the J gene lost 10 bases, with 9 bases spanning the gap. The germline V gene has CDR1 KGHSH and CDR2 LQKENI. This clonotype originated in a woman in her 30s who had recovered from COVID-19. The specimen was PBMCs or T cells enriched from blood (not recorded which). The genes are TRBV18 and TRBJ1-6; D not resolved. As DNA, the CDR3 is TGTGCCAGCTCACCAAGTGAGGAGTCACCCCTCCACTTT. Protein product: CASSPSEESPLHF.